This T cell receptor beta chain is from a study of T cells in tuberculosis. The time point: new active TB diagnosis, blood taken before or within 7 days of starting treatment. CDR3 size: 15 residues. Profiling relied on immunoSEQ multiplex PCR, and the TCRdb table lists in-frame clones only, not all of them. The sample holds tens of thousands of clones, around 85% seen once. This TCR came from an adult with tuberculosis. The sequenced sample was PBMCs, obtained at tuberculosis diagnosis. The chain recombines TRBV21-1 with TRBJ1-3. TRBV21-1 is given as a pseudogene. The CDR3 DNA follows: TGTGCCAGCAGGGTCCCTGTGAGAGCTGGAAACACCATATATTTT. It codes for CASRVPVRAGNTIYF.